Listed here are 20 T cell receptor beta chains from one sample, sequenced in a study of cytomegalovirus exposure and HLA in healthy donors (dated 2017 in TCRdb). To prepare the library, the immunoSEQ multiplex PCR assay was applied. The immuneACCESS repertoire file appears here via TCRdb, limited to in-frame rearrangements. These files lack a portion of the clones; in checked studies, under half of the deficit traces to unresolved V genes, and the cause of the others is not known. Across this sample there are roughly 250,000 clones, with 70% to 90% seen only once. The ten largest clonotypes hold about 1.2% of the sample. The source material was PBMCs. These receptors all stem from a woman aged 25 to 45 in good health and CMV-seropositive.

This chain uses TRBV29-1 with TRBJ2-5, with 12 bases matching TRBD2. The V gene end was trimmed by 2 bases and the J gene end by 4 bases; junction bases not matched to a gene: 14. The CDR3 is 18 amino acids. CDR1 and CDR2 (germline): SQVTM, ANQGSEA. As DNA, the CDR3 is TGCAGCGTTGAAAGGGGGGCTAGCGGGAGGGCCAGACGAGAGACCCAGTACTTC. It yields the protein CSVERGASGRARRETQYF.

This clone was found once. The rearrangement joins TRBV4-1 to TRBJ2-2, with 7 bases aligning to TRBD1. This CDR3 has 17 amino acids. Germline V lookup: CDR1 MGHRA, CDR2 YSYEKL. V lost 0 bases and J lost 6; bases outside the gene matches: 10. The CDR3 loop is CASSQDKRQGIAGELFF. In DNA form, the CDR3 reads TGCGCCAGCAGCCAAGACAAAAGACAGGGAATCGCCGGGGAGCTGTTTTTT.

The chain has TRBV5-6 and TRBJ2-7; TRBD1 matches at 8 bases. Germline CDR1 and CDR2: SGHDT and YYEEEE. CDR3 size: 15 residues. V gave up 7 bases and J gave up 5 bases; unmatched junction bases: 14. CDR3 loop: CASAVTGGYGNEQYF. For the CDR3, the DNA is TGTGCCAGCGCCGTCACAGGGGGTTACGGAAACGAGCAGTACTTC. Full variable domain (rest looked up from reference TRBV5-6 and TRBJ2-7): DAGVTQSPTHLIKTRGQQVTLRCSPKSGHDTVSWYQQALGQGPQFIFQYYEEEERQRGNFPDRFSGHQFPNYSSELNVNALLLGDSALYLCASAVTGGYGNEQYFGPGTRLTVT.

The chain is built from TRBV11-2 and TRBJ2-7; D may be TRBD2 (6 bases). From germline, CDR1 is SGHAT and CDR2 FQNNGV. This CDR3 has 15 residues. V was pared by 3 bases and J by 4 bases, with 16 bases between. CDR3 nucleotides: TGTGCCAGCAGCTTTATACCGGGACTCATGTACGAGCAGTACTTC. This gives the protein CASSFIPGLMYEQYF.

The chain employs TRBV7-3 and TRBJ1-2, with 9 bases that match TRBD1. Germline trimming cut 5 bases from V and 8 bases from J; bases unmatched to any gene: 6. The CDR3 loop spans 13 amino acids. Germline V gene sequence: CDR1 SGHTA, CDR2 FQGTGA. CDR3 protein: CASSPGTGQGYTF. In DNA, the CDR3 is TGTGCCAGCAGCCCCGGGACAGGGCAGGGCTACACCTTC.

This clone is a singleton in its sample. The V and J genes are TRBV5-4 and TRBJ1-2; the D is unclear. Trimming removed 6 bases from V and 6 bases from J, with 12 bases in between. CDR3 size: 12 residues. Germline V CDR1 and CDR2: SGHNT, YYREEE (reference sequence). The CDR3 loop reads CASTDGLNGYTF. CDR3 coding DNA: TGTGCCAGCACAGATGGACTTAATGGCTACACCTTC.

The gene calls are TRBV15 and TRBJ2-6; no clear D. The CDR3 contains 14 residues. Germline CDR1 reads LNHNV; CDR2 reads YYDKDF (reference sequence). V lost 8 bases, J lost 4 bases, and 12 bases lay in between. The CDR3 sequence is CATRSGGGANVLTF. In DNA, the CDR3 is TGTGCCACCCGCTCGGGTGGCGGGGCCAACGTCCTGACTTTC.

The V call is TRBV6-5, the J call TRBJ2-3; 10 positions match TRBD1. Trimming removed 9 bases from V and 10 bases from J; junction bases left unmatched: 13. The CDR3 runs to 14 residues. Looked up from germline, CDR1 is MNHEY and CDR2 is SVGAGI. This CDR3 reads CASWVGTGVFAQYF. CDR3 coding DNA: TGTGCCAGTTGGGTTGGGACAGGGGTCTTTGCGCAGTATTTT.

The CDR3 DNA reads TGTGCCAGCAACAGGGGTTCGGGAGAGACCCAGTACTTC. This translates into CASNRGSGETQYF. The V and J genes are TRBV27 and TRBJ2-5, with TRBD1 matching 7 bases. J gave up 4 bases and V 7 bases, and 6 bases lay outside the gene matches. Germline V gives CDR1 MNHEY, CDR2 SMNVEV (reference sequence). The CDR3 is 13 residues long.

J is TRBJ1-2 and V is TRBV11-3; 7 nucleotides agree with TRBD1. Germline lookup yields CDR1 SGHNT and CDR2 YENEEA. Losses at the gene ends were 5 bases for V and 4 bases for J; bases not matched to a gene: 13. This CDR3 region has 16 residues. CDR3 loop: CASSMKGTDRVYGYTF. DNA for the CDR3: TGTGCCAGCAGCATGAAAGGGACAGACCGCGTCTATGGCTACACCTTC.

The chain combines TRBV28 with TRBJ1-5; 12 bases are a match to TRBD1. The CDR3 is made up of 16 amino acids. Germline V gives CDR1 MDHEN, CDR2 SYDVKM. J was trimmed by 7 bases and V by 1 base; bases with no gene match: 5. The DNA for the CDR3 is TGTGCCAGCAGTTTATATTATGGGACAGGGGGCCAGCCCCAGCATTTT. Translation: CASSLYYGTGGQPQHF.

This clone was picked up one time. The V gene is TRBV2, the J gene TRBJ1-5; no firm D call. V lost 6 bases and J lost 0, with 12 bases in between. The CDR3 loop spans 15 amino acids. Germline assignment: CDR1 SNHLY and CDR2 FYNNEI. The CDR3 protein is CASRRTDVSNQPQHF. For the CDR3, the DNA is TGTGCCAGCAGGAGGACTGATGTTAGCAATCAGCCCCAGCATTTT.

J is TRBJ1-2 and V is TRBV5-4; perhaps TRBD1 as D (6 bases). The CDR3 is made up of 15 amino acids. Germline V CDR1 and CDR2: SGHNT, YYREEE (reference sequence). V lost 4 bases and J 0 bases, leaving 13 bases between the germline ends. The CDR3 sequence is CASSGRGTTNYGYTF. CDR3 DNA: TGTGCCAGCAGCGGGAGGGGGACAACTAACTATGGCTACACCTTC.

This clone appeared a single time. This chain connects TRBV6-5 to TRBJ2-7; D perhaps matches TRBD2 (6 bases). Germline CDR1 is MNHEY and CDR2 is SVGAGI. The CDR3 contains 16 residues. Trimming cost V 0 bases and J 3 bases, with 15 bases left between them. The CDR3 nucleotides are TGTGCCAGCAGTTACTCGATGCCCGGGACTGTCTACGAGCAGTACTTC. This translates into CASSYSMPGTVYEQYF.

The chain links TRBV19 to TRBJ2-7; the match to TRBD1 covers 8 bases. The CDR3 is 14 residues long. The junction had 3 bases not matched to a gene; V was cut back by 5 bases and J by 0 bases. Germline V gene lookup returns CDR1 LNHDA and CDR2 SQIVND (reference sequence). Written as DNA, the CDR3 is TGTGCCAGTAGTCCTACAGGGGGCTCCTACGAGCAGTACTTC. This encodes CASSPTGGSYEQYF.

The CDR3 coding sequence is TGCGCCAGCACCCGAGGGGGGGAGACAGGAATCTCTGGAAACACCATATATTTT. Translating gives CASTRGGETGISGNTIYF. This chain links TRBV10-1 with TRBJ1-3, with D possibly being TRBD1 (6 bases). The CDR3 runs to 18 residues. V was clipped by 7 bases and J by 0 bases, with 22 bases between them. Germline-derived CDR1 and CDR2 are WNHNN and SYGVQD (reference sequence).

The CDR3 loop reads CASSLARAGRAEAFF. CDR3 DNA: TGTGCCAGCAGCTTAGCGAGGGCAGGGAGGGCTGAAGCTTTCTTT. V gene TRBV7-8 combines with J gene TRBJ1-1, with D possibly being TRBD1 (5 bases). Germline V gene lookup returns CDR1 SGHVS and CDR2 FQNEAQ. Trimming left V 0 bases short and J 6 bases short, with 14 bases between. This CDR3 spans 15 amino acids.

The CDR3 sequence: CASSQSRGQGSISPTGTEAFF. Written as DNA, the CDR3 is TGCGCCAGCAGTCAATCTCGGGGACAGGGTTCAATTTCCCCAACGGGCACTGAAGCTTTCTTT. The chain links TRBV23-1 to TRBJ1-1; the match to TRBD1 covers 9 bases. TRBV23-1 is an ORF; its function is uncertain. Trimming cost V 0 bases and J 4 bases; bases outside gene matches: 21. The length of the CDR3 is 21 residues.

Concerning this clone: Because it lacks the conserved phenylalanine or tryptophan at the end, this CDR3 is likely a read error. No DNA is shown, since the ends of the CDR3 on it are uncertain; the CDR3 is the one TCRdb lists. The chain is built from TRBV10-1 and TRBJ2-3; the table's D call, TRBD1, has no DNA check behind it. In germline, CDR1 is WNHNN, CDR2 SYGVQD (reference sequence). Ends included, the CDR3 has 9 residues. CDR3 sequence: CASVSMAVR.

As concerns this clone: The sample contains more than one DNA sequence encoding this CDR3. V gene TRBV9 combines with J gene TRBJ2-1; tentative D call: TRBD1 (6 bases). V was shortened by 2 bases and J by 3 bases, with 12 bases between the two germline ends. In germline, CDR1 is SGDLS, CDR2 YYNGEE. The CDR3 spans 15 residues. The CDR3 region is CASSVTGLSYNEQFF. CDR3 in DNA: TGTGCCAGCAGCGTCACAGGGTTGAGCTACAATGAGCAGTTCTTC.